This paragraph reports one T cell receptor (beta chain). This specimen belongs to a study of T cell changes during pregnancy in multiple sclerosis. The repertoire was sequenced with immunoSEQ multiplex PCR; TCRdb's copy has only in-frame clones and lacks some. Of tens of thousands of clones in the sample, 93% were seen once. Trimming took off 6 bases at V and 3 bases at J, with 12 bases between the two ends. CDR1 and CDR2 (germline): SGHRS, YFSETQ. The CDR3 sequence is 13 residues long. This TCR derives from a female donor with multiple sclerosis, enrolled in a pregnancy study. The chain is built from TRBV5-1 and TRBJ1-2, with D unclear. Sequenced here: peripheral blood, sampled after pregnancy. DNA of the CDR3: TGCGCCAGCATAGGAGACCTTGACTATGGCTACACCTTC. Translation: CASIGDLDYGYTF.